This TCR beta chain was obtained from a study of blood T cell repertoires in COVID-19. Whole-study context: Whether acute or convalescent, the COVID-19 samples came from the United States, Italy and Spain. Sources were T cells, B-cell-depleted T cells, or PBMCs; the material itself was cDNA or gDNA.

CDR3 length equals 14 residues. CDR1 and CDR2 from the germline V gene are SGHNT and YYREEE (reference sequence). V gave up 5 bases and J gave up 5 bases; unmatched junction bases: 6. Produced via immunoSEQ multiplex PCR; TCRdb's table is partial and in-frame only. The sample has more than 300,000 clones, roughly four fifths seen once. The study recruited people aged about 18 to 95 years across around 24 US areas. Resolution of symptoms, clearance, or two negative PCRs was present in recovered Cohort 3 donors. Sequenced material: PBMCs or T cells enriched from blood (not recorded which). The chain is built from TRBV5-4 and TRBJ1-2, with TRBD1 identical over 10 bases. This TCR was recovered from a woman between 50 and 59 years old who had recovered from COVID-19. The CDR3 nucleotides read TGTGCCAGCAGATCCGGGACAGGGGTATATGGCTACACCTTC. It translates to CASRSGTGVYGYTF.